Listed here is a single T cell receptor beta chain. The authors' processing: Amplification from reference gene primers served as the basis for estimated nucleated cell counts. Libraries were prepared by immunoSEQ multiplex PCR; TCRdb keeps only in-frame clonotypes and omits some of them. From that table come the V and J calls and clone size; the DNA was used to work out D and trimming. The data contain about 98,000 clones, roughly 80% of them singletons. These data belong to a study of blood T cell repertoires in COVID-19. As for the study in general: The study drew acute and convalescent COVID-19 samples from the United States, Italy and Spain. Sources were T cells, B-cell-depleted T cells, or PBMCs; the material itself was cDNA or gDNA.

V was pared by 5 bases and J by 0 bases, with 10 bases between. This CDR3 is built from 14 residues. Germline values: CDR1 MNHEY, CDR2 SVGAGI. This clonotype originated in a woman older than 75 with acute or convalescent COVID-19. The chain is built from TRBV6-5 and TRBJ1-1; D is unclear. Sample: peripheral blood. The CDR3 DNA reads as TGTGCCAGCAGTAAACAACATCTGAACACTGAAGCTTTCTTT. Translation: CASSKQHLNTEAFF.